Listed here are 10 T cell receptor beta chains from one sample, sequenced in a study of radiation and T cells in renal cell carcinoma. The protocol was immunoSEQ multiplex PCR, while the TCRdb copy is restricted to in-frame clones and leaves out a portion. The sample consists of 120,000 or so clones, more than 70% of them appearing once. Time point of the sample: blood 2 weeks post-SBRT. Treatment: 15 Gy SBRT to primary tumor, nephrectomy 4 weeks later. Here the sequenced sample was blood, taken from a patient whose treatment included radiotherapy and nephrectomy. These TCRs come from a woman in her seventies with renal cell carcinoma.

The V gene is TRBV4-2, the J gene TRBJ2-3; 11 nucleotides match TRBD2. J lost 3 bases, V lost 2 bases, and 4 bases had no gene match. This CDR3 comprises 16 residues. The V gene's germline CDR1 is LGHNA and CDR2 YNFKEQ. The CDR3 DNA is TGTGCCAGCAGCCAAACTAGCGGGGGCAAGACAGATACGCAGTATTTT. Its protein is CASSQTSGGKTDTQYF.

The rearrangement uses TRBV10-3 and TRBJ1-5, with 7 positions matching TRBD1. The V and J ends lost 6 bases and 4 bases, in that order; junction bases with no gene match: 9. Germline V gene data show CDR1 as ENHRY and CDR2 as SYGVKD. The CDR3 consists of 15 residues. CDR3 in DNA: TGTGCCATCAGGAATGACAGGGCCCTTAATCAGCCCCAGCATTTT. It is translated as CAIRNDRALNQPQHF.

CDR3 region: CASSSDGGTEAFF. Here the CDR3 DNA reads TGTGCCAGCAGCTCCGACGGGGGCACTGAAGCTTTCTTT. The chain joins TRBV11-1 to TRBJ1-1, with D perhaps TRBD1 (5 bases). V lost 4 bases, J lost 4 bases, and 10 bases lay in between. Germline V gives CDR1 SGHAT, CDR2 FQDESV (reference sequence). The CDR3 is made up of 13 amino acids.

The J gene is TRBJ1-2, the V gene TRBV6-5, with 8 positions matching TRBD1. This CDR3 region has 14 residues. V was pared by 6 bases and J by 0 bases, with 3 bases of the junction left unmatched. CDR1 and CDR2 (germline): MNHEY, SVGAGI. CDR3 amino acids: CASSDRGSNYGYTF. The DNA of the CDR3 is TGTGCCAGCAGCGACAGGGGTTCTAACTATGGCTACACCTTC.

The chain joins TRBV13 to TRBJ2-1, with D perhaps matching TRBD2 (6 bases). V was shortened by 4 bases and J by 7 bases, with 17 bases between the two germline ends. CDR3 length: 15 residues. The germline CDR1 and CDR2 sequences are PRHDT and FYEKMQ (reference sequence). The CDR3 DNA follows: TGTGCCAGCAGCTCCCGGGACTCCGTGAGTAATGAGCAGTTCTTC. It is translated as CASSSRDSVSNEQFF.

The chain employs TRBV11-3 and TRBJ2-3; D is undetermined. Germline CDR1 and CDR2: SGHNT and YENEEA. This CDR3 spans 14 amino acids. With 4 bases removed from V and 4 bases from J, the gap between germline ends came to 12 bases. CDR3: CASSSRFEADTQYF. The CDR3 DNA sequence: TGTGCCAGCAGCTCCCGCTTTGAGGCAGATACGCAGTATTTT.

V gene TRBV19 combines with J gene TRBJ1-5; D unresolved. CDR3 length equals 16 residues. Germline assignment: CDR1 LNHDA and CDR2 SQIVND (reference sequence). V was clipped by 6 bases and J by 7 bases, with 22 bases between them. For the CDR3, the DNA is TGTGCCAGTAGAGTTACCTACGACACCTTCGCCCAGCCCCAGCATTTT. Amino acids: CASRVTYDTFAQPQHF.

The chain is built from TRBV5-4 and TRBJ1-1; D not certain. Germline V CDR1 and CDR2: SGHNT, YYREEE (reference sequence). This CDR3 is built from 13 residues. V dropped 0 bases and J dropped 3 bases, with 6 bases sitting between them. CDR3 DNA: TGTGCCAGCAGCTTGGACCCGTACACTGAAGCTTTCTTT. Its protein product is CASSLDPYTEAFF. Using reference TRBV5-4 and TRBJ1-1 for the parts outside the CDR3, the full variable domain is ETGVTQSPTHLIKTRGQQVTLRCSSQSGHNTVSWYQQALGQGPQFIFQYYREEENGRGNFPPRFSGLQFPNYSSELNVNALELDDSALYLCASSLDPYTEAFFGQGTRLTVV.

In its sample, this clone was seen once. The rearrangement uses TRBV5-1 and TRBJ2-7, with 9 bases identical to TRBD2. CDR1 SGHRS and CDR2 YFSETQ come from the germline V gene. This CDR3 is built from 13 residues. Losses at the gene ends were 5 bases for V and 7 bases for J; bases not matched to a gene: 7. This CDR3 reads CASSWVAGEEQYF. The DNA of the CDR3 is TGCGCCAGCAGTTGGGTAGCGGGGGAGGAGCAGTACTTC.

The J gene is TRBJ1-1, the V gene TRBV6-5; D is uncertain. The CDR3 contains 13 residues. CDR1 and CDR2 (germline): MNHEY, SVGAGI. Trimming took off 6 bases at V and 3 bases at J, with 11 bases between the two ends. CDR3 amino acids: CASSRTPDTEAFF. The CDR3 nucleotides are TGTGCCAGCAGCCGGACTCCCGACACTGAAGCTTTCTTT.